The clone carrying this TCR beta chain was counted between two and nine times. No antigen is known for it. V lost 0 bases and J 7 bases, leaving 16 bases between the germline ends. CDR1 is MDHEN, CDR2 SYDVKM, per germline. This CDR3 has 17 amino acids. This specimen belongs to a study of blood T cells in healthy people across ages. A J-beta primer mix and a sample-barcoded 5' primer were used in a second PCR of roughly 6 to 12 cycles. No fewer than 2.5 million CDR3-containing paired-end reads came from each sample. One entry per CDR3 protein results from TCRdb running MiXCR on the 5' RACE reads. This table has over 1,500,000 distinct CDR3 sequences, about 50% appearing once. Study-wide results and caveats: Shifts in expanded clonotypes may have been confounded by donor CMV status, which was unknown. Greater diversity and more naive CD4+ cells were seen in long-lived donors than in aged donors. TCR beta diversity was tightly associated with the proportion of naive T cells.

Material for sequencing was blood. J is TRBJ1-6 and V is TRBV28; D not resolved. This receptor was identified in a woman between 40 and 55 years old in good health. The CDR3 sequence: CASSLWSPLSENSPLHF. DNA for the CDR3: TGTGCCAGCAGTTTATGGTCCCCCCTCTCGGAAAATTCACCCCTCCACTTT.